Given below is one T cell receptor beta chain in context. This specimen comes from a study of OX40 agonist ivuxolimab in advanced cancers. In the study overall: Allowance was made for prior anti-PD-1, anti-PD-L1 or anti-CTLA-4 therapy, and about 44% had some. Three patients got partial responses; one had hepatocellular carcinoma and two had cutaneous melanoma.

Some clones are missing from TCRdb's copy, which holds only in-frame ones; the method was immunoSEQ multiplex PCR. This sample has some 29,000 clones, with around 90% found just once. From germline, CDR1 is SEHNR and CDR2 FQNEAQ (reference sequence). The CDR3 extends over 14 amino acids. With V trimmed by 5 bases and J by 7 bases, 10 bases remained unmatched. The TCR comes from an adult with an advanced solid tumor such as melanoma, head and neck, liver or kidney cancer. Specimen: CD4+ or CD8+ T cells sorted from blood, collected in a trial of the OX40 agonist ivuxolimab. This chain links TRBV7-9 with TRBJ1-1; TRBD1 matches at 7 bases. The CDR3 coding sequence is TGTGCCAGCAGCAAAACCGGGACAGAGAATGAAGCTTTCTTT. This codes for CASSKTGTENEAFF.